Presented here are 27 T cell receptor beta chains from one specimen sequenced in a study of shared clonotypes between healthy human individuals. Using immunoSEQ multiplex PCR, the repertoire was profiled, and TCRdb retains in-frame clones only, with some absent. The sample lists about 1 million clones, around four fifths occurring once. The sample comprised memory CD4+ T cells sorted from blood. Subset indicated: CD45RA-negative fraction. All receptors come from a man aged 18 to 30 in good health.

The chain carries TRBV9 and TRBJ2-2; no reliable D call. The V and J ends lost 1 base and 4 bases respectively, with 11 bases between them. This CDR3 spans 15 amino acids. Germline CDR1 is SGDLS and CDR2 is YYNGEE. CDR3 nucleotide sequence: TGTGCCAGCAGCGTACTTCCGGAACTCACCGGGGAGCTGTTTTTT. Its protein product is CASSVLPELTGELFF.

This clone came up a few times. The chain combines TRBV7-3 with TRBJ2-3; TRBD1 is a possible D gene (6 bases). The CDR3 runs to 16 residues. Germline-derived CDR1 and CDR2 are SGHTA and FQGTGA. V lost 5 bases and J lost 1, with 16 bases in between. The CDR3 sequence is CASSPIGGRGTDTQYF. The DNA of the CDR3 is TGTGCCAGCAGCCCGATTGGGGGCAGGGGCACAGATACGCAGTATTTT.

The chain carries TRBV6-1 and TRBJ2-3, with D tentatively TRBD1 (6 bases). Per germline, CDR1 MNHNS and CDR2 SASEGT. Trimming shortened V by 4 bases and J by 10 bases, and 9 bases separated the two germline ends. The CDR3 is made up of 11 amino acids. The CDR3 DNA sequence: TGTGCCAGCAGTGGGGACATTTCGCAGTATTTT. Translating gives CASSGDISQYF.

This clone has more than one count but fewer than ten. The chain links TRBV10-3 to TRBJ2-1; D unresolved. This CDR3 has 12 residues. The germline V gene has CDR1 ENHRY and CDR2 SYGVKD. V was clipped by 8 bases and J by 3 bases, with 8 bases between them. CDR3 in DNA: TGTGCCATCGGTTCGGGCTACAATGAGCAGTTCTTC. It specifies CAIGSGYNEQFF.

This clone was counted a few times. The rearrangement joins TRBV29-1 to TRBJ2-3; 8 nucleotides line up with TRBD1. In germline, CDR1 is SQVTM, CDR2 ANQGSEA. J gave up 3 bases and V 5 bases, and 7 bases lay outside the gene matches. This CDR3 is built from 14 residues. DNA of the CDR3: TGCAGCGTTTCCCAGGGGGCGGGAACAGATACGCAGTATTTT. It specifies CSVSQGAGTDTQYF.

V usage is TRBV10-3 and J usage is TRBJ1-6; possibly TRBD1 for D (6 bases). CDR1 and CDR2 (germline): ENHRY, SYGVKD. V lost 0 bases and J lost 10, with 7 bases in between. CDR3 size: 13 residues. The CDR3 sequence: CAISESGGSPLHF. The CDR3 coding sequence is TGTGCCATCAGTGAGTCAGGGGGGTCACCCCTCCACTTT.

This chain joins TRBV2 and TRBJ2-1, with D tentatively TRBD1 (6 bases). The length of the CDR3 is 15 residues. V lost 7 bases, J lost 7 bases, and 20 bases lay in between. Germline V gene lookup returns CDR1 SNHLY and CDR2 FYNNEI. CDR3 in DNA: TGTGCCAGCAACCCCGGGACAAGCCGCTTTAATGAGCAGTTCTTC. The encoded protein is CASNPGTSRFNEQFF.

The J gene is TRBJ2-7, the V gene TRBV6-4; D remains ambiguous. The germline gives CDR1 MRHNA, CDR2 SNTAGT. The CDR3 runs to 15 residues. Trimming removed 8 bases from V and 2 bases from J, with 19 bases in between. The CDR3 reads CASRCQAPGPYEQYF. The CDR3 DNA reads TGTGCCAGCCGATGTCAGGCTCCCGGGCCCTACGAGCAGTACTTC.

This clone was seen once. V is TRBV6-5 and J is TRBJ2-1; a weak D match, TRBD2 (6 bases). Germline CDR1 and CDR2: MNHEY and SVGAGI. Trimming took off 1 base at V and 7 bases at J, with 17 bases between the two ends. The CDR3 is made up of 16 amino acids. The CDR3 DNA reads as TGTGCCAGCAGTTACTATCGGGCCGGGAGCGGAAATGAGCAGTTCTTC. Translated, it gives CASSYYRAGSGNEQFF.

CDR3 loop: CASSSGVPYGYTF. CDR3 bases: TGTGCCAGCAGTTCGGGGGTCCCCTATGGCTACACCTTC. J is TRBJ1-2 and V is TRBV28; possibly TRBD1 for D (5 bases). V was trimmed by 4 bases and J by 4 bases, leaving 10 bases between them. Germline CDR1 MDHEN, CDR2 SYDVKM. This CDR3 comprises 13 residues.

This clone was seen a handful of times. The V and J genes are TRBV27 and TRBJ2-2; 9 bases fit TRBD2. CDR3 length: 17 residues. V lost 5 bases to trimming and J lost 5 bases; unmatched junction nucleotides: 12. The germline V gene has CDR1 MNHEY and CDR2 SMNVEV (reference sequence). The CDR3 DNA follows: TGTGCCAGCAGTGCTGATAATCCGGCGGGAGGGACCGGGGAGCTGTTTTTT. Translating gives CASSADNPAGGTGELFF.

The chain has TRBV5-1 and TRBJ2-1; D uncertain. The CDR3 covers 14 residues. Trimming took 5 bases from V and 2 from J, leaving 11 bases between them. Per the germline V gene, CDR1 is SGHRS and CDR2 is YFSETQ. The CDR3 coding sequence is TGCGCCAGCAGTGGTCTAGAGACCTACAATGAGCAGTTCTTC. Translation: CASSGLETYNEQFF.

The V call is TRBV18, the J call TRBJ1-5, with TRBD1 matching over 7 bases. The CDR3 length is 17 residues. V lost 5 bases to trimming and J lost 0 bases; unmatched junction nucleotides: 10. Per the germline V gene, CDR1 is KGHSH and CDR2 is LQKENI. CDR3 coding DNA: TGTGCCAGCTCAGCCGGGACAGCCTTGGCTAGCAATCAGCCCCAGCATTTT. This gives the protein CASSAGTALASNQPQHF.

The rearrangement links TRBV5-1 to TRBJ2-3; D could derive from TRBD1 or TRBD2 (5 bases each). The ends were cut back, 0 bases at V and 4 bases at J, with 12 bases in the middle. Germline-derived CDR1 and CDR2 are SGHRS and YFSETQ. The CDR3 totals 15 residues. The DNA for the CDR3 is TGCGCCAGCAGCTTGGAGCCCCGAGGGGCAGATACGCAGTATTTT. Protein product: CASSLEPRGADTQYF.

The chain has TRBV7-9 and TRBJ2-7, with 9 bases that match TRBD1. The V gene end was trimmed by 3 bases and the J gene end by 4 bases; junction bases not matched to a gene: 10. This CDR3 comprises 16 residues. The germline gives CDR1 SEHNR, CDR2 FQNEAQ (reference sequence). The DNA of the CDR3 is TGTGCCAGCAGCTTGACCCTCGGACAGGGGAGGTACGAGCAGTACTTC. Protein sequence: CASSLTLGQGRYEQYF.

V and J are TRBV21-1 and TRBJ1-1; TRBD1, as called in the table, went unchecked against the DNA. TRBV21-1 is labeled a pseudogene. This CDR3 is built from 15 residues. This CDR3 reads CASSKNRGRRTEAFF. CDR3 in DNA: TGTGCCAGCAGCAAGAACAGGGGGAGGAGGACTGAAGCTTTCTTT.

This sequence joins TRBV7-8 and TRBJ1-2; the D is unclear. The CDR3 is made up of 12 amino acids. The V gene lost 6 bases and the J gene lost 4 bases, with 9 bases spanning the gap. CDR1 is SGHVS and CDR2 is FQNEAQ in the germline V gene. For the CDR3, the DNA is TGTGCCAGCAGTTCTGACCGCTATGGCTACACCTTC. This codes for CASSSDRYGYTF.

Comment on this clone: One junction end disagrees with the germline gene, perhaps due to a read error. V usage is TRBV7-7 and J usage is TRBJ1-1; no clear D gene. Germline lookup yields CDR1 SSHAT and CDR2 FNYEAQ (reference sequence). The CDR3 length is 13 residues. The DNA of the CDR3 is TGTGCTAGCAGCTTAGAGTACAACACTGAAGCTTTCTTT. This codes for CASSLEYNTEAFF.

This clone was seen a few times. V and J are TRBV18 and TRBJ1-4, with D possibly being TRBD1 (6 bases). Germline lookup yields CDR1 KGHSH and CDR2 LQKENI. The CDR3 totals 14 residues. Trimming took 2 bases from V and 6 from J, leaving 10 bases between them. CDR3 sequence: CASSPDRTYEKLFF. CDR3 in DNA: TGTGCCAGCTCACCAGACAGGACCTATGAAAAACTGTTTTTT. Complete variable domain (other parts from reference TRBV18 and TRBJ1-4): NAGVMQNPRHLVRRRGQEARLRCSPMKGHSHVYWYRQLPEEGLKFMVYLQKENIIDESGMPKERFSAEFPKEGPSILRIQQVVRGDSAAYFCASSPDRTYEKLFFGSGTQLSVL.

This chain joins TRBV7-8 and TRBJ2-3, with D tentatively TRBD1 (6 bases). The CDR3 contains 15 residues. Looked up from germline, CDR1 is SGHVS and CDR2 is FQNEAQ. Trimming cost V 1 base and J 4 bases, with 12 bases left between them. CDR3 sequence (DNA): TGTGCCAGCAGCTTAGTCGGCAGGGGATCAGATACGCAGTATTTT. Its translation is CASSLVGRGSDTQYF.

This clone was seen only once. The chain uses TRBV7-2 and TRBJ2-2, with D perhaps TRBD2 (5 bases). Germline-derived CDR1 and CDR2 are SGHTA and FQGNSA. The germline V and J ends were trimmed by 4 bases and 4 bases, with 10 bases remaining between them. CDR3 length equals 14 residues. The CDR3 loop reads CASSSDFFTGELFF. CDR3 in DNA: TGTGCCAGCAGCTCGGACTTTTTCACCGGGGAGCTGTTTTTT.

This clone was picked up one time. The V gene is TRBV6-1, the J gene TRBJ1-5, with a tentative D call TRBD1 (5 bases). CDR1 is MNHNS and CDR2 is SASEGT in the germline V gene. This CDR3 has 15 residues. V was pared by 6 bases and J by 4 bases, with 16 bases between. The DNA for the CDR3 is TGTGCCAGCAGACTTGGCGGGGCCATGAATCAGCCCCAGCATTTT. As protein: CASRLGGAMNQPQHF.

In nucleotides, the CDR3 is TGTGCCAGCAGTTTAGGCCATGGAGATACGCAGTATTTT. Its protein is CASSLGHGDTQYF. J is TRBJ2-3 and V is TRBV27; D remains unclear. Trimming removed 2 bases from V and 5 bases from J, with 8 bases in between. The germline V gene encodes CDR1 MNHEY and CDR2 SMNVEV (reference sequence). The CDR3 totals 13 residues.

The CDR3: CASSIEGGSSPYEQYF. Here the CDR3 DNA reads TGTGCCAGTAGTATCGAGGGGGGCTCCTCCCCCTACGAGCAGTACTTC. The V call is TRBV19, the J call TRBJ2-7; D possibly uses TRBD1 or TRBD2 (6 bases each). This CDR3 has 16 residues. V was shortened by 3 bases and J by 2 bases, with 17 bases between the two germline ends. Germline-derived CDR1 and CDR2 are LNHDA and SQIVND (reference sequence).

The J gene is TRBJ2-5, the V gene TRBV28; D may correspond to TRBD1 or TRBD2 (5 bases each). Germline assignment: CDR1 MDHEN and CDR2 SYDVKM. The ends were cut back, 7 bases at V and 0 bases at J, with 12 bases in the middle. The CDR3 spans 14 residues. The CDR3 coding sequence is TGTGCCAGCACCCTAGAGGGGCACCAAGAGACCCAGTACTTC. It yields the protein CASTLEGHQETQYF.

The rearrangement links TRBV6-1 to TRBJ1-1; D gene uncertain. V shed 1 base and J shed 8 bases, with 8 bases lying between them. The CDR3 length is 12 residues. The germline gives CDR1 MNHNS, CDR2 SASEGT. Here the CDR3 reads CASSEGRREAFF. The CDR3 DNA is TGTGCCAGCAGTGAAGGTAGACGGGAAGCTTTCTTT.

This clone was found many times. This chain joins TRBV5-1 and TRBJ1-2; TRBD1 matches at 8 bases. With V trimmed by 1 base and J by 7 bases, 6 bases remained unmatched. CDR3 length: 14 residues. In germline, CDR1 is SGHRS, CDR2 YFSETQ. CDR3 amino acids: CASSLMDRAGGYTF. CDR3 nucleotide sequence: TGCGCCAGCAGCTTGATGGACAGGGCCGGTGGCTACACCTTC.